These 7 T cell receptor beta chains share one sample of origin, sequenced in a study of blood T cell repertoires in COVID-19. Sequencing used immunoSEQ multiplex PCR; TCRdb keeps in-frame clones, though not all of them. The data hold 170,000 or so clones, with less than 90% observed a single time. Sample: peripheral blood. All receptors derive from a man between 18 and 29 years old with active or convalescent COVID-19.

This clone was seen a single time. The rearrangement joins TRBV5-1 to TRBJ1-2, with D perhaps TRBD1 (5 bases). The CDR3 loop spans 13 amino acids. Germline V gives CDR1 SGHRS, CDR2 YFSETQ. Trimming took 0 bases from V and 4 from J, leaving 7 bases between them. CDR3 sequence: CASSLGQIYGYTF. DNA for the CDR3: TGCGCCAGCAGCTTGGGACAGATCTATGGCTACACCTTC.

The chain uses TRBV7-6 and TRBJ2-1, with 8 positions matching TRBD2. There are 15 residues in the CDR3. Germline CDR1 reads SGHVS; CDR2 reads FNYEAQ. Trimming took 4 bases from V and 10 from J; bases not matched to a gene: 12. DNA of the CDR3: TGTGCCAGCAGCTCCCTAGCGGGCCGGAGTGGGGAGCAGTTCTTC. Encoded protein: CASSSLAGRSGEQFF.

The J gene is TRBJ2-5, the V gene TRBV13; 8 bases fit TRBD2. The CDR3 has 15 residues. J lost 5 bases, V lost 1 base, and 6 bases had no gene match. The germline CDR1 and CDR2 sequences are PRHDT and FYEKMQ (reference sequence). DNA for the CDR3: TGTGCCAGCAGCTTAGCGGGGGGGACGGCGGAGACCCAGTACTTC. Translating gives CASSLAGGTAETQYF.

The J gene is TRBJ1-4, the V gene TRBV4-1; a weak D match, TRBD1 (5 bases). Germline V CDR1 and CDR2: MGHRA, YSYEKL. There are 12 residues in the CDR3. V lost 4 bases and J lost 8, with 8 bases in between. CDR3 nucleotides: TGCGCCAGCAGCCCTGGGGGGGAAAAACTGTTTTTT. This encodes CASSPGGEKLFF.

A single count supports this clone. The chain uses TRBV5-6 and TRBJ2-3, with 7 nucleotides matching TRBD1. Germline V lookup: CDR1 SGHDT, CDR2 YYEEEE. CDR3 size: 14 residues. V lost 4 bases to trimming and J lost 5 bases; unmatched junction nucleotides: 7. CDR3 sequence: CASSRDRVGDTQYF. In DNA, the CDR3 is TGTGCCAGCAGCCGAGACAGGGTGGGAGATACGCAGTATTTT.

V usage is TRBV5-1 and J usage is TRBJ2-3; TRBD1 is a possible D gene (6 bases). The CDR3 contains 15 residues. The ends were cut back, 0 bases at V and 3 bases at J, with 11 bases in the middle. Germline CDR1 SGHRS, CDR2 YFSETQ. In DNA, the CDR3 is TGCGCCAGCAGCTTGGGGGGGCTGTGGACAGATACGCAGTATTTT. This gives the protein CASSLGGLWTDTQYF.

This clone has a single count. The chain combines TRBV18 with TRBJ1-4, with TRBD1 identical over 7 bases. Per the germline V gene, CDR1 is KGHSH and CDR2 is LQKENI. Trimming cost V 5 bases and J 8 bases; bases outside gene matches: 8. This CDR3 region has 14 residues. The CDR3 loop reads CASSAGTDPEKLFF. CDR3 in DNA: TGTGCCAGCTCAGCCGGGACAGATCCCGAAAAACTGTTTTTT. Variable domain in full (rest from reference TRBV18 and TRBJ1-4): NAGVMQNPRHLVRRRGQEARLRCSPMKGHSHVYWYRQLPEEGLKFMVYLQKENIIDESGMPKERFSAEFPKEGPSILRIQQVVRGDSAAYFCASSAGTDPEKLFFGSGTQLSVL.